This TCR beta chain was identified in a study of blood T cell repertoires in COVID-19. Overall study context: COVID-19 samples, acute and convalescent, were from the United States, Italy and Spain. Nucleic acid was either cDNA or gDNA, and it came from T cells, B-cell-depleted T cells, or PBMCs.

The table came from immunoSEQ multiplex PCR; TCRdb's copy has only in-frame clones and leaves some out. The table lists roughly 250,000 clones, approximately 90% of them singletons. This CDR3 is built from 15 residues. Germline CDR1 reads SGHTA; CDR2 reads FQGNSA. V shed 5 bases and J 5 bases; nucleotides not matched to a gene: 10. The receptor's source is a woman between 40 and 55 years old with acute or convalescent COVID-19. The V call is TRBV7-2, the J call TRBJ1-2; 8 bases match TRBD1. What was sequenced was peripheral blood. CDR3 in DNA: TGTGCCAGCAGCCGCCACTGGGACAGGTTTTATGGCTACACCTTC. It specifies CASSRHWDRFYGYTF.